Following are 14 T cell receptor beta chains from one sample sequenced in a study of CD8 T cells in ankylosing spondylitis. One entry per CDR3 protein, called by TCRdb with MiXCR from the 5' RACE reads. The sample includes hundreds of thousands of distinct CDR3 sequences, 12% of them seen just once. Antigens for these TCRs are unknown. General study points: Characteristic, it appeared, of ankylosing spondylitis blood was a TCR beta motif of roughly 8 highly homologous variants.

Sequenced sample: blood, either unsorted or a sorted T cell fraction (not recorded which). The receptor source for this set is a male donor with ankylosing spondylitis.

This clonotype occurred a few times. The gene calls are TRBV10-3 and TRBJ1-5; no definite D call. The V end lost 2 bases, the J end lost 0 bases, and 8 bases lay between the germline ends. Germline assignment: CDR1 ENHRY and CDR2 SYGVKD. There are 15 residues in the CDR3. The CDR3 bases are TGTGCCATCAGTGAGGGACGGGGTAGCAATCAGCCCCAGCATTTT. Translation: CAISEGRGSNQPQHF.

The V and J genes are TRBV6-1 and TRBJ2-7; D is unclear. Germline CDR1 is MNHNS and CDR2 is SASEGT. Deletions cut 6 bases from V and 5 bases from J, with 14 bases between. The CDR3 loop spans 13 amino acids. The CDR3 bases are TGTGCCAGCAGCCGACCGCCGGATAACGAGCAGTACTTC. It encodes CASSRPPDNEQYF.

This clonotype was observed a handful of times. The V call is TRBV20-1, the J call TRBJ2-5; TRBD2 matches 7 bases. The J segment lost 4 bases and the V segment lost 4 bases, leaving 3 bases of the junction unmatched. There are 12 residues in the CDR3. The germline gives CDR1 DFQATT, CDR2 SNEGSKA (reference sequence). The CDR3 spells CSATGTTETQYF. The CDR3 DNA is TGCAGTGCTACCGGGACTACAGAGACCCAGTACTTC.

This clonotype was seen more than once but under ten times. The chain recombines TRBV4-3 with TRBJ2-7; either TRBD1 or TRBD2 may fit D (5 bases each). CDR1 LGHNA and CDR2 YSLEER come from the germline V gene. Between the trimmed V and J ends, which lost 1 base and 6 bases, there was a span of 13 bases. The CDR3 runs to 14 residues. The CDR3 protein is CASSQGLRGVEQYF. The CDR3, as DNA: TGCGCCAGCAGCCAAGGCCTACGAGGGGTCGAGCAGTACTTC.

V and J are TRBV18 and TRBJ2-2; 7 bases align to TRBD1. The germline V gene has CDR1 KGHSH and CDR2 LQKENI. With V trimmed by 1 base and J by 6 bases, 20 bases remained unmatched. The CDR3 length is 20 residues. As DNA, the CDR3 is TGTGCCAGCTCACCACTGGGACAGCACTTCAACGAGAGGGGCTCCGGGGAGCTGTTTTTT. Translating it yields CASSPLGQHFNERGSGELFF.

Of note for this clonotype: A much larger clone lies a single base off, so this may be a read error. The V and J genes are TRBV20-1 and TRBJ2-7; D gene ambiguous. The length of the CDR3 is 11 residues. Between the trimmed V and J ends, which lost 2 bases and 3 bases, there was a span of 5 bases. Per the germline V gene, CDR1 is DFQATT and CDR2 is SNEGSKA (reference sequence). CDR3 sequence: CSARMVYEQYF. The CDR3 bases are TGCAGTGCTAGAATGGTCTACGAGCAGTACTTC.

The rearrangement uses TRBV6-2 or TRBV6-3 and TRBJ2-3; no definite D call. The CDR3 is made up of 13 amino acids. Trimming cost V 5 bases and J 3 bases, with 9 bases left between them. The germline V gene has CDR1 MNHEY and CDR2 SVGEGT. Written as DNA, the CDR3 is TGTGCCAGCAGTGCCCAGATAACAGATACGCAGTATTTT. Residues: CASSAQITDTQYF.

This clonotype was detected a few times. The rearrangement uses TRBV10-3 and TRBJ2-3; D gene uncertain. V was pared by 7 bases and J by 6 bases, with 8 bases between. Germline V gives CDR1 ENHRY, CDR2 SYGVKD. CDR3 length: 11 amino acids. CDR3: CAIMAGDTQYF. The CDR3 DNA is TGTGCCATCATGGCTGGGGATACGCAGTATTTT.

This clonotype has only a few counts. V and J are TRBV29-1 and TRBJ1-2, with unresolved D. The CDR3 covers 12 residues. V lost 4 bases, J lost 7 bases, and 13 bases lay in between. Germline CDR1 is SQVTM and CDR2 is ANQGSEA. The CDR3 spells CSVVVGGSGYTF. CDR3 bases: TGCAGCGTTGTAGTGGGTGGCAGTGGCTACACCTTC.

This chain's CDR3 is CSARGLREFTEAFF. CDR3 sequence (DNA): TGCAGTGCTAGGGGTCTCCGGGAGTTCACTGAAGCTTTCTTT. V is TRBV20-1 and J is TRBJ1-1; D unresolved. Germline V CDR1 and CDR2: DFQATT, SNEGSKA (reference sequence). This CDR3 spans 14 amino acids. Between the trimmed V and J ends, which lost 3 bases and 4 bases, there was a span of 15 bases.

V gene TRBV6-4 combines with J gene TRBJ2-1, with D possibly being TRBD1 (6 bases). The CDR3 runs to 15 residues. The V gene's germline CDR1 is MRHNA and CDR2 SNTAGT. V dropped 4 bases and J dropped 1 base, with 11 bases sitting between them. For the CDR3, the DNA is TGTGCCAGCAGTGTACAGGGTGGATCCTACAATGAGCAGTTCTTC. It codes for CASSVQGGSYNEQFF.

This clonotype was picked up a small number of times. The chain has TRBV20-1 and TRBJ2-1; 10 bases line up with TRBD2. CDR1 and CDR2 (germline): DFQATT, SNEGSKA (reference sequence). CDR3 length equals 13 residues. Trimming took 3 bases from V and 10 from J; bases not matched to a gene: 6. Here the CDR3 reads CSARDTGLAEQFF. CDR3 DNA: TGCAGTGCTAGGGACACGGGACTAGCGGAGCAGTTCTTC.

This chain connects TRBV10-3 to TRBJ1-4, with 7 bases matching TRBD1. CDR1 and CDR2 (germline): ENHRY, SYGVKD. Trimming cost V 5 bases and J 5 bases; bases outside gene matches: 5. The CDR3 sequence is 14 residues long. CDR3 in DNA: TGTGCCATCAGTCCGGACAGGAGAAATGAAAAACTGTTTTTT. As protein: CAISPDRRNEKLFF.

This clonotype was observed a few times. The rearrangement joins TRBV20-1 to TRBJ2-7; TRBD1 agrees at 12 bases. The CDR3 consists of 14 residues. Germline loops: CDR1 DFQATT, CDR2 SNEGSKA (reference sequence). With 3 bases clipped from V and 2 bases from J, the junction kept 2 bases outside the gene matches. CDR3 in amino acids: CSASRDRGPYEQYF. CDR3 bases: TGCAGTGCTAGCCGGGACAGGGGGCCCTACGAGCAGTACTTC.